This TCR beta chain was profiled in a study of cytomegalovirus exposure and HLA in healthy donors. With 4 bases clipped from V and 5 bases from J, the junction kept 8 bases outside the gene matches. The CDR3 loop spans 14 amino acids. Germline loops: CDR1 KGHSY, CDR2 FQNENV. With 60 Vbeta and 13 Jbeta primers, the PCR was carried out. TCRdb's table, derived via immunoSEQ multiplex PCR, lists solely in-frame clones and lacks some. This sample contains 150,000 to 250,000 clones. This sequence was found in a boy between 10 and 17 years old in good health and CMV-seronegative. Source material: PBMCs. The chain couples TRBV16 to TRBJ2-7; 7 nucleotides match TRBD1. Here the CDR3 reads CASSLNRGINEQYF. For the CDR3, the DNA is TGTGCCAGCAGCCTAAACAGGGGCATTAACGAGCAGTACTTC. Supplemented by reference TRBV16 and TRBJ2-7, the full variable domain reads GEEVAQTPKHLVRGEGQKAKLYCAPIKGHSYVFWYQQVLKNEFKFLISFQNENVFDETGMPKERFSAKCLPNSPCSLEIQATKLEDSAVYFCASSLNRGINEQYFGPGTRLTVT.